Listed below are T cell receptor beta chains from one sample, sequenced in a study of T cell repertoires in cytomegalovirus infection. The antigens these receptors bind are not known. TCRdb re-called the reads through MiXCR, storing one row per CDR3 protein. The data hold around 140,000 distinct CDR3 sequences, with over 30% observed a single time. This sample comprised CD8+ T cells from cultured PBMCs, obtained from culture after CMV antigen stimulation. The source is a human donor in good health (CMV status not recorded). Some clones in this sample may be carry-over from other donors' samples. Both conserved end residues are part of each CDR3. The D gene is left open where the match is weak. Some rows have no size entry. The others give once, few or many, or a class for an expanded clone.

>TRBJ1-1|TRBV19|-|many
CASSIEDTYTEAFF
TGTGCCAGTAGTATCGAAGACACCTACACTGAAGCTTTCTTT
>TRBJ2-5|TRBV7-9|TRBD2|many
CASSLAPGLAVRETQYF
TGTGCCAGCAGCTTAGCGCCGGGACTAGCGGTGCGGGAGACCCAGTACTTC
>TRBJ2-7|TRBV7-2|-|-
CASSPNRDGTYEQYF
TGTGCCAGCAGCCCAAACCGGGACGGAACCTACGAGCAGTACTTC
>TRBJ1-6|TRBV19|-|-
CASNEGSSPLHF
TGTGCCAGTAACGAAGGCAGTTCACCCCTCCACTTT
>TRBJ2-4|TRBV10-3|TRBD1|-
CAISEGQGKLAKNIQYF
TGTGCCATCAGTGAGGGACAGGGAAAACTAGCCAAAAACATTCAGTACTTC
>TRBJ2-2|TRBV7-9|-|-
CASSTDSGELFF
TGTGCCAGCAGCACCGACAGCGGGGAGCTGTTTTTT
>TRBJ1-1|TRBV11-2|TRBD1|many
CASSPRTGKTEAFF
TGTGCCAGCAGCCCAAGGACAGGGAAGACTGAAGCTTTCTTT
>TRBJ2-7|TRBV6-5|TRBD2|-
CASSLTSGRNYEQYF
TGTGCCAGCAGCCTCACTAGCGGGCGAAACTACGAGCAGTACTTC
>TRBJ2-7|TRBV4-3|TRBD2|-
CASSQDGRDAYEQYF
TGCGCCAGCAGCCAAGATGGGAGGGACGCCTACGAGCAGTACTTC
>TRBJ1-1|TRBV12-3/TRBV12-4|-|many
CASTAVRKVGFNTEAFF
TGTGCCAGCACCGCCGTAAGGAAAGTAGGCTTCAACACTGAAGCTTTCTTT
>TRBJ1-1|TRBV20-1|-|few
CSARDVGTEAFF
TGCAGTGCTAGAGATGTGGGGACTGAAGCTTTCTTT
>TRBJ2-7|TRBV6-1|-|few
CATQALSYEQYF
TGTGCCACCCAGGCTCTCTCCTACGAGCAGTACTTC
>TRBJ2-7|TRBV19|-|few
CASRQLPYEQYF
TGTGCCAGTAGACAGCTACCCTACGAGCAGTACTTC
>TRBJ1-3|TRBV19|-|-
CASSLGPNTIYF
TGTGCCAGTAGTTTGGGCCCGAACACCATATATTTT
>TRBJ2-1|TRBV10-3|TRBD1|-
CAAQGAASSNSYNEQFF
TGTGCCGCACAGGGGGCTGCCTCCTCCAATTCCTACAATGAGCAGTTCTTC
>TRBJ1-2|TRBV12-3/TRBV12-4|TRBD1|many
CASSLVLDRRGYTF
TGTGCCAGCAGTTTAGTTTTGGACAGGAGGGGCTACACCTTC
>TRBJ1-5|TRBV19|-|many
CASRSGGAHQPQHF
TGTGCCAGTAGGTCGGGGGGGGCACATCAGCCCCAGCATTTT
>TRBJ2-3|TRBV27|TRBD2|-
CASSSPLAGGIDTQYF
TGTGCCAGCAGCTCCCCCCTAGCGGGGGGGATCGATACGCAGTATTTT
>TRBJ1-1|TRBV7-9|-|few
CASSLIQSEAFF
TGTGCCAGCAGCTTAATCCAATCTGAAGCTTTCTTT
>TRBJ1-2|TRBV7-9|-|-
CASSLTTGENYGYTF
TGTGCCAGCAGCTTAACCACGGGAGAAAACTATGGCTACACCTTC
>TRBJ2-1|TRBV11-3|TRBD2|few
CASSLGPRAGLSSYNEQFF
TGTGCCAGCAGCTTAGGGCCCCGAGCGGGGTTAAGCTCCTACAATGAGCAGTTCTTC
>TRBJ2-7|TRBV10-3|-|few
CAISESLASHSYEQYF
TGTGCCATCAGTGAGTCCCTTGCGTCTCACTCCTACGAGCAGTACTTC